This T cell receptor beta chain is drawn from a study of cytotoxic CD8 clonotypes in ibrutinib-treated CLL. Some clones are missing from TCRdb's copy, which holds only in-frame ones; the method was immunoSEQ multiplex PCR. This table holds 200,000 to 250,000 clones, just over 70% found once. Details on this clone: Its matching antigen is unknown.

Findings of the study overall: Clonality rose at ibrutinib response, held steady in sustained remission, and fell toward baseline at progression. Baseline clonality exceeded age-matched healthy donors and tracked circulating CD8+ T-cell counts.

V lost 7 bases to trimming and J lost 0 bases, with 13 bases between them. The CDR3 runs 14 residues. The germline V gene has CDR1 MNHEY and CDR2 SVGAGI. The rearrangement uses TRBV6-5 and TRBJ2-7; D is undetermined. The sequence was collected from a human donor with chronic lymphocytic leukemia. The sample here was PBMCs, taken after 12 months of ibrutinib treatment. The CDR3 DNA reads TGTGCCAGCACTAACCCCGGAGTCTCCTACGAGCAGTACTTC. As protein: CASTNPGVSYEQYF.